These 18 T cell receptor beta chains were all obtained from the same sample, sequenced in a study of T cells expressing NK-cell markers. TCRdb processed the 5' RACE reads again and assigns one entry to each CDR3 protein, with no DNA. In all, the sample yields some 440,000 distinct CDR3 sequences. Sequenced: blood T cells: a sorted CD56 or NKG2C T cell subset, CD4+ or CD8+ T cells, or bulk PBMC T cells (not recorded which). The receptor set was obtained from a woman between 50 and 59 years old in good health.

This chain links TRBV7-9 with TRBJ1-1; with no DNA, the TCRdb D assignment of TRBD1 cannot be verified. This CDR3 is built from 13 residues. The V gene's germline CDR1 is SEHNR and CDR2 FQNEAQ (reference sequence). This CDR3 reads CASSLGYRGAAFF.

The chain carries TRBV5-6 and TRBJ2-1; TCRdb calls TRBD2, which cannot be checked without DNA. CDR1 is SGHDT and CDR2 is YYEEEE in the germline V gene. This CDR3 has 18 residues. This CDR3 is CASSLYASGNGGYNEQFF.

This CDR3 is CASSPQRGQPQHF. V and J are TRBV18 and TRBJ1-5. The CDR3 contains 13 residues. Germline CDR1 is KGHSH and CDR2 is LQKENI.

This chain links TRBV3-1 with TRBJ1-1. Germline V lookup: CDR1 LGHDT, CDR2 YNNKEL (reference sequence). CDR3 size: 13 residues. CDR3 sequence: CASSQGNTYEAFF.

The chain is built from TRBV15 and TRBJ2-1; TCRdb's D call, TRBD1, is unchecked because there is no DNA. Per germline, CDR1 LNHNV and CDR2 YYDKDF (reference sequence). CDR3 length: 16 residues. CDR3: CATSRNRGVTYNEQFF.

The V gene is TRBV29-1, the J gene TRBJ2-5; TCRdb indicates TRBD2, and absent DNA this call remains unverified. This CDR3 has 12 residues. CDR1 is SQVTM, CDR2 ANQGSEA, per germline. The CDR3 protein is CSVERGYGAQYF.

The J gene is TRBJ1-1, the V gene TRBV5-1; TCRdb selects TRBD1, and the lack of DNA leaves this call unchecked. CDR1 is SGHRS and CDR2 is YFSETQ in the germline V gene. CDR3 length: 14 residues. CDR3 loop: CASSSTGQGTEAFF.

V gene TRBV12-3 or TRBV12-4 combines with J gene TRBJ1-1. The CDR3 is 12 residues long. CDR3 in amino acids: CASSYVVAEAFF.

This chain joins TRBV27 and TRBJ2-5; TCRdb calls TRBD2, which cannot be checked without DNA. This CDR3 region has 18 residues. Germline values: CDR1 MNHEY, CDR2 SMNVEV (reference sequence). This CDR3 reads CASSFALAGGGGWQTQYF.

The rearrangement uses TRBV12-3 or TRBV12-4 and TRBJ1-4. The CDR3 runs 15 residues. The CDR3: CASTRDSGRREKLFF.

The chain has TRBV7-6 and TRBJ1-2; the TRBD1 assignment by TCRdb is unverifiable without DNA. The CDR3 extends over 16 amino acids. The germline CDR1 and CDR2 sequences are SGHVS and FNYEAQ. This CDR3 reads CASSLRKRQGAYGYTF.

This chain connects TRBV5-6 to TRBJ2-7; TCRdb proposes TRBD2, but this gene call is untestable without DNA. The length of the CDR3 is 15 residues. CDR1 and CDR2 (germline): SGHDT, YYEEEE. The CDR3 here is CASSLALATGSEQYF.

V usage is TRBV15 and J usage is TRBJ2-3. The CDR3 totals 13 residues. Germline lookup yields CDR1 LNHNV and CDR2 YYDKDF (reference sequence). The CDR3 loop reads CATSRDITDTQYF.

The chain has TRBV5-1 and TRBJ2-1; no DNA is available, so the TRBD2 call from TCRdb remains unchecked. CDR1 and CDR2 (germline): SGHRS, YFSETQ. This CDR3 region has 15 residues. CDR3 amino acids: CASSLAISGSYEQFF.

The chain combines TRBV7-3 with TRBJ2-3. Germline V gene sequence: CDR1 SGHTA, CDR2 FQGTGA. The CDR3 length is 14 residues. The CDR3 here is CASSLTDSTDTQYF. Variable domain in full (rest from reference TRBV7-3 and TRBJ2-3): GAGVSQTPSNKVTEKGKYVELRCDPISGHTALYWYRQSLGQGPEFLIYFQGTGAADDSGLPNDRFFAVRPEGSVSTLKIQRTERGDSAVYLCASSLTDSTDTQYFGPGTRLTVL.

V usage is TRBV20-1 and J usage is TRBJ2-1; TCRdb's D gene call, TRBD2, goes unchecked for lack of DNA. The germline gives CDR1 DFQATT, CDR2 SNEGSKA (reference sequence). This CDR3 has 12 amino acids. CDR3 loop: CSDRLAGSEQFF.

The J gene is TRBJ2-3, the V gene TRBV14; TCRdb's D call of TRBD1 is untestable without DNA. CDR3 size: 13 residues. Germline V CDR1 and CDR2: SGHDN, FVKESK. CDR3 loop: CASSPDRAYTQYF. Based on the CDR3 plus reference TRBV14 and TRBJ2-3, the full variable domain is EAGVTQFPSHSVIEKGQTVTLRCDPISGHDNLYWYRRVMGKEIKFLLHFVKESKQDESGMPNNRFLAERTGGTYSTLKVQPAELEDSGVYFCASSPDRAYTQYFGPGTRLTVL.

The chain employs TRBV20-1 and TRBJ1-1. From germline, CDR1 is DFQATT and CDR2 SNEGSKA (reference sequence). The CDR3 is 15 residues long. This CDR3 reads CSARGGWQTNTEAFF.